These 24 T cell receptor beta chains were sequenced from one sample in a study of T cell responses to AZD1222 COVID-19 vaccine. Data came from immunoSEQ multiplex PCR; TCRdb stores just in-frame clones and leaves some out. In the table there are about 130,000 clones, 85% to 90% of which are singletons. The material was peripheral blood, obtained on day 0 of AZD1222 vaccination. The receptors were gathered from an adult in good health.

DNA for the CDR3: TGTGCCAGTAGTAGTGGGCCGGGCAGGGCCGCTGAAGCTTTCTTT. Its translation: CASSSGPGRAAEAFF. The chain joins TRBV19 to TRBJ1-1; D may be TRBD1 (5 bases). V gave up 4 bases and J gave up 6 bases, with 18 bases separating them. This CDR3 comprises 15 residues. Germline V gene data show CDR1 as LNHDA and CDR2 as SQIVND (reference sequence).

This rearrangement joins TRBV19 to TRBJ2-7; 9 nucleotides align to TRBD1. V was pared by 8 bases and J by 6 bases, with 8 bases of the junction left unmatched. The germline V gene encodes CDR1 LNHDA and CDR2 SQIVND (reference sequence). This CDR3 has 13 amino acids. CDR3 sequence: CASSGTGSLEQYF. CDR3 nucleotides: TGTGCCAGTTCCGGGACAGGGTCTCTCGAGCAGTACTTC. The full variable domain, completed using reference TRBV19 and TRBJ2-7, is DGGITQSPKYLFRKEGQNVTLSCEQNLNHDAMYWYRQDPGQGLRLIYYSQIVNDFQKGDIAEGYSVSREKKESFPLTVTSAQKNPTAFYLCASSGTGSLEQYFGPGTRLTVT.

In nucleotides, the CDR3 is TGTGCCAGCAGTTTATCGACTAGCGGAAGGAATGAGCAGTTCTTC. As protein: CASSLSTSGRNEQFF. The V call is TRBV27, the J call TRBJ2-1; the match to TRBD2 covers 9 bases. This CDR3 has 15 residues. V shed 0 bases and J 7 bases; nucleotides not matched to a gene: 4. Germline-derived CDR1 and CDR2 are MNHEY and SMNVEV (reference sequence).

This CDR3 is CASSLMRRDRGNEKLFF. CDR3 bases: TGTGCCAGCAGCCTTATGCGGCGGGACAGGGGGAATGAAAAACTGTTTTTT. This chain joins TRBV14 and TRBJ1-4; 11 bases agree with TRBD1. The germline V gene encodes CDR1 SGHDN and CDR2 FVKESK. The junction had 9 bases not matched to a gene; V was cut back by 4 bases and J by 5 bases. The CDR3 runs 17 residues.

The chain links TRBV7-2 to TRBJ2-2; D ambiguous. The V end lost 2 bases, the J end lost 8 bases, and 9 bases lay between the germline ends. The V gene's germline CDR1 is SGHTA and CDR2 FQGNSA. This CDR3 spans 13 amino acids. The CDR3 sequence is CASSLYSGGELFF. The CDR3 DNA reads TGTGCCAGCAGCTTATATTCGGGTGGGGAGCTGTTTTTT. Filled out from reference TRBV7-2 and TRBJ2-2, the complete variable domain reads GAGVSQSPSNKVTEKGKDVELRCDPISGHTALYWYRQSLGQGLEFLIYFQGNSAPDKSGLPSDRFSAERTGGSVSTLTIQRTQQEDSAVYLCASSLYSGGELFFGEGSRLTVL.

The V call is TRBV5-1, the J call TRBJ2-7; no reliable D call. Deletions cut 0 bases from V and 3 bases from J, with 10 bases between. The CDR3 runs 14 residues. CDR1 and CDR2 (germline): SGHRS, YFSETQ. The CDR3 region is CASSLERLSYEQYF. The CDR3 DNA is TGCGCCAGCAGCTTGGAGAGACTCAGCTACGAGCAGTACTTC. The full variable domain, with the rest looked up from reference TRBV5-1 and TRBJ2-7, is KAGVTQTPRYLIKTRGQQVTLSCSPISGHRSVSWYQQTPGQGLQFLFEYFSETQRNKGNFPGRFSGRQFSNSRSEMNVSTLELGDSALYLCASSLERLSYEQYFGPGTRLTVT.

In its sample, this clone was seen a few times. The chain employs TRBV6-5 and TRBJ1-2, with 7 bases fitting TRBD1. The length of the CDR3 is 13 residues. Germline CDR1 reads MNHEY; CDR2 reads SVGAGI. Germline trimming cut 6 bases from V and 2 bases from J; bases unmatched to any gene: 3. The DNA for the CDR3 is TGTGCCAGCAGAAGGGACAGCAACTATGGCTACACCTTC. Translation: CASRRDSNYGYTF.

This clone has just one count. V and J are TRBV7-9 and TRBJ1-2, with D possibly being TRBD1 (6 bases). Germline loops: CDR1 SEHNR, CDR2 FQNEAQ (reference sequence). V was pared by 4 bases and J by 3 bases, with 12 bases between. The CDR3 length is 14 residues. CDR3 in DNA: TGTGCCAGCAGCTCAGGACAGTACCACTATGGCTACACCTTC. Translation gives CASSSGQYHYGYTF.

The V call is TRBV6-6, the J call TRBJ2-3; no clear D. In germline, CDR1 is MNHNY, CDR2 SVGAGI (reference sequence). The length of the CDR3 is 12 residues. Trimming left V 4 bases short and J 6 bases short, with 8 bases between. DNA for the CDR3: TGTGCCAGCAGTTTCGGAAGGGATACGCAGTATTTT. As protein: CASSFGRDTQYF.

The rearrangement joins TRBV7-3 to TRBJ1-1, with D hard to call. With 5 bases removed from V and 8 bases from J, the gap between germline ends came to 15 bases. CDR1 SGHTA and CDR2 FQGTGA come from the germline V gene. This CDR3 has 13 amino acids. In nucleotides, the CDR3 is TGTGCCAGCAGCCCCCCCCGGATAGGAGAAGCTTTCTTT. Translating gives CASSPPRIGEAFF.

The chain employs TRBV7-9 and TRBJ1-4; D is ambiguous. The CDR3 contains 13 residues. Trimming took off 6 bases at V and 3 bases at J, with 8 bases between the two ends. The germline gives CDR1 SEHNR, CDR2 FQNEAQ (reference sequence). CDR3 residues: CASRLSSNEKLFF. CDR3 bases: TGTGCCAGCAGGTTGAGTTCTAATGAAAAACTGTTTTTT. The whole variable domain, remainder taken from reference TRBV7-9 and TRBJ1-4, is DTGVSQNPRHKITKRGQNVTFRCDPISEHNRLYWYRQTLGQGPEFLTYFQNEAQLEKSRLLSDRFSAERPKGSFSTLEIQRTEQGDSAMYLCASRLSSNEKLFFGSGTQLSVL.

This clone was seen a few times. The rearrangement joins TRBV5-1 to TRBJ2-1; tentative D call: TRBD2 (7 bases). Trimming left V 1 base short and J 0 bases short, with 17 bases between. This CDR3 contains 18 residues. Germline CDR1 is SGHRS and CDR2 is YFSETQ. The DNA for the CDR3 is TGCGCCAGCAGCTTGAGCGCAGGGGAGGGGGTCTCCTACAATGAGCAGTTCTTC. This gives the protein CASSLSAGEGVSYNEQFF.

This chain connects TRBV20-1 to TRBJ1-2; D perhaps matches TRBD1 (5 bases). Germline V gives CDR1 DFQATT, CDR2 SNEGSKA (reference sequence). Trimming cost V 3 bases and J 8 bases, with 10 bases left between them. The CDR3 has 11 amino acids. The CDR3 bases are TGCAGTGCTAGTTTGAGGGACGGCTACACCTTC. This gives the protein CSASLRDGYTF.

This clone occurred a few times. The chain has TRBV30 and TRBJ1-1; maybe TRBD1 (5 bases). V lost 4 bases, J lost 4 bases, and 13 bases lay in between. The CDR3 extends over 13 amino acids. Germline V CDR1 and CDR2: GTSNPN, SVGIG (reference sequence). CDR3 nucleotides: TGTGCCTGGAACAGGCTCCCTAGCACTGAAGCTTTCTTT. Translated: CAWNRLPSTEAFF.

This chain joins TRBV28 and TRBJ2-2, with TRBD1 identical over 9 bases. The CDR3 is 15 amino acids. Germline CDR1 and CDR2: MDHEN and SYDVKM. With V trimmed by 3 bases and J by 3 bases, 2 bases remained unmatched. CDR3 in DNA: TGTGCCAGCAGTTTGGGACAGGGACACACCGGGGAGCTGTTTTTT. Amino acids: CASSLGQGHTGELFF. Based on the CDR3 plus reference TRBV28 and TRBJ2-2, the full variable domain is DVKVTQSSRYLVKRTGEKVFLECVQDMDHENMFWYRQDPGLGLRLIYFSYDVKMKEKGDIPEGYSVSREKKERFSLILESASTNQTSMYLCASSLGQGHTGELFFGEGSRLTVL.

The chain is built from TRBV28 and TRBJ2-5; the D is unclear. The CDR3 extends over 12 amino acids. The germline CDR1 and CDR2 sequences are MDHEN and SYDVKM. Trimming cost V 8 bases and J 2 bases, with 9 bases left between them. CDR3 bases: TGTGCCAGCCATGATAGGCAAGAGACCCAGTACTTC. As protein: CASHDRQETQYF.

The chain employs TRBV7-9 and TRBJ2-3, with TRBD1 identical over 10 bases. The length of the CDR3 is 14 residues. The V gene's germline CDR1 is SEHNR and CDR2 FQNEAQ (reference sequence). Unmatched junction bases numbered 3, after V lost 3 bases and J lost 6 bases. The CDR3 DNA reads TGTGCCAGCAGCTTTGGGACAGGGGCGGATACGCAGTATTTT. Amino acid sequence: CASSFGTGADTQYF.

The chain joins TRBV19 to TRBJ2-3; TRBD2 aligns across 12 bases. J gave up 4 bases and V 3 bases, and 5 bases lay outside the gene matches. The CDR3 runs to 16 residues. Germline CDR1 LNHDA, CDR2 SQIVND (reference sequence). The CDR3 protein is CASSILLAGGSDTQYF. For the CDR3, the DNA is TGTGCCAGTAGTATCTTACTAGCGGGGGGTTCAGATACGCAGTATTTT.

The chain joins TRBV5-8 to TRBJ1-4; 11 bases are shared with TRBD1. J lost 8 bases, V lost 5 bases, and 5 bases had no gene match. The CDR3 has 14 amino acids. Germline V gene sequence: CDR1 SGHTS, CDR2 YDEGEE. CDR3 in amino acids: CASSTRTGGEKLFF. The CDR3 DNA sequence: TGTGCCAGCAGTACTCGGACAGGGGGCGAAAAACTGTTTTTT. Complete variable domain (other parts from reference TRBV5-8 and TRBJ1-4): EAGVTQSPTHLIKTRGQQATLRCSPISGHTSVYWYQQALGLGLQFLLWYDEGEERNRGNFPPRFSGRQFPNYSSELNVNALELEDSALYLCASSTRTGGEKLFFGSGTQLSVL.

V usage is TRBV29-1 and J usage is TRBJ1-1; TRBD1 is a possible D gene (6 bases). Germline values: CDR1 SQVTM, CDR2 ANQGSEA. The CDR3 sequence is 16 residues long. V lost 4 bases and J lost 7, with 25 bases in between. For the CDR3, the DNA is TGCAGCGTTGCTGGGGGGGCTGGAGGATTTATCGATGAAGCTTTCTTT. It specifies CSVAGGAGGFIDEAFF.

V and J are TRBV10-3 and TRBJ1-6; D remains ambiguous. The germline V gene has CDR1 ENHRY and CDR2 SYGVKD. V was trimmed by 0 bases and J by 5 bases, leaving 14 bases between them. The CDR3 loop spans 17 amino acids. CDR3 in DNA: TGTGCCATCAGTGAGTCGAATGCAGGATCGAATAATTCACCCCTCCACTTT. It is translated as CAISESNAGSNNSPLHF.

V usage is TRBV7-9 and J usage is TRBJ2-5, with 12 bases fitting TRBD2. CDR1 is SEHNR, CDR2 FQNEAQ, per germline (reference sequence). This CDR3 has 14 residues. The V gene end was trimmed by 4 bases and the J gene end by 5 bases; junction bases not matched to a gene: 2. The CDR3 nucleotides are TGTGCCAGCAGCTCCGGACTAGCGGGGGAGACCCAGTACTTC. Its protein product is CASSSGLAGETQYF.

The CDR3 spells CASSIVLRSRDEQYF. CDR3 DNA sequence: TGTGCCAGTAGTATAGTACTCCGTTCCAGGGACGAGCAGTACTTC. This chain links TRBV19 with TRBJ2-7; D is perhaps TRBD1 (5 bases). Trimming cost V 1 base and J 5 bases, with 15 bases left between them. Germline loops: CDR1 LNHDA, CDR2 SQIVND (reference sequence). This CDR3 contains 15 residues.

The chain joins TRBV7-9 to TRBJ1-2; D gene unclear. Germline V gene lookup returns CDR1 SEHNR and CDR2 FQNEAQ (reference sequence). V lost 2 bases and J lost 7, with 8 bases in between. The CDR3 is 12 amino acids. In DNA form, the CDR3 reads TGTGCCAGCAGCTTATTACTCCCTGGCTACACCTTC. Translating it yields CASSLLLPGYTF.